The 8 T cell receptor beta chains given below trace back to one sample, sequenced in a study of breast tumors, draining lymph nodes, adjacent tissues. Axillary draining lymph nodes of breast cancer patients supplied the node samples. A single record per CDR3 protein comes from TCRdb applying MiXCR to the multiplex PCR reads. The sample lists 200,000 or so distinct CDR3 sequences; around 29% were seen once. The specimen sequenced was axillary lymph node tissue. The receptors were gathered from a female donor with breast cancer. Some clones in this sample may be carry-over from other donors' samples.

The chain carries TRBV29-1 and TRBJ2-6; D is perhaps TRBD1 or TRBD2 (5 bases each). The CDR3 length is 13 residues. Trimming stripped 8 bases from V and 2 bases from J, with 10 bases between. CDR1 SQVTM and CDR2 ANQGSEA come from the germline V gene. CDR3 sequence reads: CSSGGTGANVLTF. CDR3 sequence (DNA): TGCAGCTCTGGGGGAACTGGGGCCAACGTCCTGACTTTC.

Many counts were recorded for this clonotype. The CDR3 nucleotides are TGTGCCAGCAGCTGGGGGGCTGGGGGTGAGCAGTTCTTC. It encodes CASSWGAGGEQFF. The chain couples TRBV7-2 to TRBJ2-1, with D possibly called TRBD1 or TRBD2 (6 bases each). CDR3 length: 13 amino acids. Germline values: CDR1 SGHTA, CDR2 FQGNSA. Trimming removed 4 bases from V and 9 bases from J, with 13 bases in between.

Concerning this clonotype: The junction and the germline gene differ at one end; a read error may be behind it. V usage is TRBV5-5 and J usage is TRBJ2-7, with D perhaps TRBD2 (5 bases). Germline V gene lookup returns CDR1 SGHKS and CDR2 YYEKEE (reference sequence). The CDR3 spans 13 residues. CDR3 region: CVSSFGVVYEQYF. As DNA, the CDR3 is TGTGTCAGCAGCTTCGGGGTTGTCTACGAGCAGTACTTC.

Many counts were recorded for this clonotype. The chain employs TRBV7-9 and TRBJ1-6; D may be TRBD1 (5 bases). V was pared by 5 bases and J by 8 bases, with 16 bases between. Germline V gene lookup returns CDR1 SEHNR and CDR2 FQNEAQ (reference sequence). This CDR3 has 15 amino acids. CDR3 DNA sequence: TGTGCCAGCAGCCAGCTTAGTCAGGGCGATTCACCCCTCCACTTT. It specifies CASSQLSQGDSPLHF.

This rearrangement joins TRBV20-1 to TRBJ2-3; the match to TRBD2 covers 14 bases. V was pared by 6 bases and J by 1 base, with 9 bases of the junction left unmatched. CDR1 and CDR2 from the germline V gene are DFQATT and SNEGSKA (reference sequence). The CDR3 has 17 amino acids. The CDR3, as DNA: TGCAGTGCCACCGGGACTAGCGGGGGCCCGGGCACAGATACGCAGTATTTT. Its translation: CSATGTSGGPGTDTQYF.

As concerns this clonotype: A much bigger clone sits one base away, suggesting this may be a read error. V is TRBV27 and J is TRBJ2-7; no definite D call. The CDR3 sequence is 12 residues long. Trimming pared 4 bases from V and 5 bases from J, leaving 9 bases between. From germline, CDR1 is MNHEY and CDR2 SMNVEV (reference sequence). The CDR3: CASSWAGHEQYF. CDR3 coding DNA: TGTGCCAGCAGTTGGGCAGGCCACGAGCAGTACTTC.

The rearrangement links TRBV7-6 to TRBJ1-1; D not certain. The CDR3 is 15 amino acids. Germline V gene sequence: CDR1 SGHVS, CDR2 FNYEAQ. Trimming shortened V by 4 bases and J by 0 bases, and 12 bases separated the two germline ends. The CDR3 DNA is TGTGCCAGCAGCTCCGGTGAGCGACTGAACACTGAAGCTTTCTTT. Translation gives CASSSGERLNTEAFF.

The CDR3: CASSRGTNEKLFF. CDR3 sequence (DNA): TGTGCCAGTTCGAGGGGAACTAATGAAAAACTGTTTTTT. The chain employs TRBV19 and TRBJ1-4; possible D gene TRBD1, 5 bases. Trimming pared 8 bases from V and 1 base from J, leaving 8 bases between. This CDR3 spans 13 amino acids. In germline, CDR1 is LNHDA, CDR2 SQIVND (reference sequence).